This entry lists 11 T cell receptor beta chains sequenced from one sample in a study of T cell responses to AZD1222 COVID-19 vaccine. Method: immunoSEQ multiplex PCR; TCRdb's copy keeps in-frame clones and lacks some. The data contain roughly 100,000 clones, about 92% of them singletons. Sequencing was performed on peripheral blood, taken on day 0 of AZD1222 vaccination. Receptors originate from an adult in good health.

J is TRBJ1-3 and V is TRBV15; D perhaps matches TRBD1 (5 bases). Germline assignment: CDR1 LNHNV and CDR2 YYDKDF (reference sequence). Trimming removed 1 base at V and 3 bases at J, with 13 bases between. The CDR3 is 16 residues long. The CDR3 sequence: CATSRGRQGGGNTIYF. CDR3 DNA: TGTGCCACCAGCAGAGGGCGGCAGGGAGGTGGAAACACCATATATTTT.

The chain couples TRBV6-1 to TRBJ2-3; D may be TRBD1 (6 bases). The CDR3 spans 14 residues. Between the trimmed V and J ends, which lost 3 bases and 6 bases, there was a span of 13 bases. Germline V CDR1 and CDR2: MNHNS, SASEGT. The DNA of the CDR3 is TGTGCCAGCAGTGAGTCAGGGGAGCGGGATACGCAGTATTTT. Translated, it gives CASSESGERDTQYF.

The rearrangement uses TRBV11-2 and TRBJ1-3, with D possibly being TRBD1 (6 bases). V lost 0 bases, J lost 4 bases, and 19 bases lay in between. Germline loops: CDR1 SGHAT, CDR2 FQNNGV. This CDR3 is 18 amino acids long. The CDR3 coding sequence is TGTGCCAGCAGCTTAGAAATTGCCGCAGTGAGGGGGGGAAACACCATATATTTT. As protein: CASSLEIAAVRGGNTIYF.

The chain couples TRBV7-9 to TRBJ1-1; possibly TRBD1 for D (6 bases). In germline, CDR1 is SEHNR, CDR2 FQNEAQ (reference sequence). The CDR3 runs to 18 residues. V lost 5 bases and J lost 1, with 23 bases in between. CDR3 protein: CASSPPFPGAPANTEAFF. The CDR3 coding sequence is TGTGCCAGCAGCCCACCCTTTCCGGGGGCTCCTGCGAACACTGAAGCTTTCTTT.

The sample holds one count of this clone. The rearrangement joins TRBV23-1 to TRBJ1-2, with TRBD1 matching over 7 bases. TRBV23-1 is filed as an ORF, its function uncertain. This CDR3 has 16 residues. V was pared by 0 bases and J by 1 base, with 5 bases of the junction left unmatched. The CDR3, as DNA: TGCGCCAGCAGTCAATCGCGGACAGGAGTTAACTATGGCTACACCTTC. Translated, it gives CASSQSRTGVNYGYTF.

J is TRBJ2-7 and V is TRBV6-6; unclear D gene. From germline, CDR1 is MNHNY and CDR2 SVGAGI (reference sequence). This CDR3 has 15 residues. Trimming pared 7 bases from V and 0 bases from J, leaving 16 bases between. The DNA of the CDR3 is TGTGCCAGCATCAAGAGTCTACTGCTCTCCTACGAGCAGTACTTC. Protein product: CASIKSLLLSYEQYF.

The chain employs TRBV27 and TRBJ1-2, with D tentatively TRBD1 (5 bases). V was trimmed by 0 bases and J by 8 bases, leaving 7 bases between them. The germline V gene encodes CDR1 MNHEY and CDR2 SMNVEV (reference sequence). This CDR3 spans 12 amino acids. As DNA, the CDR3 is TGTGCCAGCAGTTTATCGGGGCAAGGCTACACCTTC. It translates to CASSLSGQGYTF.

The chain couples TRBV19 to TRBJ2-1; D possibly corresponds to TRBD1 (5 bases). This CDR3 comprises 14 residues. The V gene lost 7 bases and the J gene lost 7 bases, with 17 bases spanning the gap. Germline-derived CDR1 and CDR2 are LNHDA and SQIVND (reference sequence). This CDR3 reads CASKRGVEKNEQFF. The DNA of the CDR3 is TGTGCCAGTAAAAGGGGTGTGGAGAAAAATGAGCAGTTCTTC.

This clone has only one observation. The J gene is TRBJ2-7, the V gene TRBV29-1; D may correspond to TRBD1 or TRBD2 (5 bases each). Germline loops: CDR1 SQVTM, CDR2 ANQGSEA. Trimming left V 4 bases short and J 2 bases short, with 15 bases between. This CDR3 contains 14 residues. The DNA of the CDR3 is TGCAGCGTTGCCGGGACCCGGAGACCCTACGAGCAGTACTTC. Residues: CSVAGTRRPYEQYF.

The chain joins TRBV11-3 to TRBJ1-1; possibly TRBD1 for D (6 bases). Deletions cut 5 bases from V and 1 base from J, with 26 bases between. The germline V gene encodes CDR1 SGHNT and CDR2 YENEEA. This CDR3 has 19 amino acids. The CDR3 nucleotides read TGTGCCAGCAGCCGAAAGGGACAAGGCATCCGTGAATCGAACACTGAAGCTTTCTTT. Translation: CASSRKGQGIRESNTEAFF.

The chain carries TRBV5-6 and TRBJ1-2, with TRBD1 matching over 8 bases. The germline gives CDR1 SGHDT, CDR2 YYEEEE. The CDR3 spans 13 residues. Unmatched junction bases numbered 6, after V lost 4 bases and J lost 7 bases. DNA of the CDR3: TGTGCCAGCAGCAGGACAGGGACCGGTGGCTACACCTTC. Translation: CASSRTGTGGYTF. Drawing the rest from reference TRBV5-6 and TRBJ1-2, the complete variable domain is DAGVTQSPTHLIKTRGQQVTLRCSPKSGHDTVSWYQQALGQGPQFIFQYYEEEERQRGNFPDRFSGHQFPNYSSELNVNALLLGDSALYLCASSRTGTGGYTFGSGTRLTVV.